This T cell receptor (beta chain) stems from a study of blood T cells in healthy people across ages. PBMCs, at least 6 million per sample, were isolated. A second PCR, run for roughly 7 to 12 cycles, used a sample-barcoded 5' primer plus a J-beta primer mix. TCRdb processed the 5' RACE reads anew with MiXCR; each CDR3 protein has one entry. The sample holds hundreds of thousands of distinct CDR3 sequences, about 40% seen once. Germline loops: CDR1 MGHRA, CDR2 YSYEKL. CDR3 length equals 13 residues. This receptor was taken from a woman aged 60-75 years in good health. The specimen sequenced was blood. J is TRBJ2-5 and V is TRBV4-1, with D perhaps TRBD1 (6 bases). The better agreement between TRBJ2-7 and the DNA end casts doubt on the J call. The DNA for the CDR3 is TGCGCCAGCAGCCTTGCACAGGGCGACGAGCAGTACTTC. Protein product: CASSLAQGDEQYF.